A single sample is the source of the 16 T cell receptor beta chains below, sequenced in a study of cytomegalovirus exposure and HLA in healthy donors. This PCR relied on a set of 60 Vbeta primers and 13 Jbeta primers. Here immunoSEQ multiplex PCR was the method, and the copy in TCRdb shows in-frame clones only, minus some. Among about 94,000 clones listed, approximately 66% were seen once. The material sequenced was PBMCs. Receptor source: a man under 40 in good health and CMV-seronegative.

Only a few counts were recorded for this clone. This chain joins TRBV27 and TRBJ2-7; a weak D match, TRBD1 (5 bases). The CDR3 is 16 amino acids. Germline V gives CDR1 MNHEY, CDR2 SMNVEV (reference sequence). The V end lost 5 bases, the J end lost 4 bases, and 21 bases lay between the germline ends. The CDR3 DNA sequence: TGTGCCAGCAGTGGCCTAAGACAGCCATCACGTTACGAGCAGTACTTC. Protein product: CASSGLRQPSRYEQYF.

The chain joins TRBV5-1 to TRBJ1-2, with D uncertain. Germline CDR1 reads SGHRS; CDR2 reads YFSETQ. Trimming removed 1 base at V and 5 bases at J, with 9 bases between. The CDR3 loop spans 13 amino acids. As DNA, the CDR3 is TGCGCCAGCAGCTTGAGCGGGGAGTATGGCTACACCTTC. Protein sequence: CASSLSGEYGYTF.

The gene calls are TRBV29-1 and TRBJ2-7; 14 bases fit TRBD2. The CDR3 sequence is 14 residues long. After removal of 5 bases from V and 6 bases from J, the junction contained 6 bases not matched to a gene. Germline V gene lookup returns CDR1 SQVTM and CDR2 ANQGSEA. The DNA of the CDR3 is TGCAGCGTTTCCGGGACTAGCGGGAGTAGCGAGCAGTACTTC. Residues: CSVSGTSGSSEQYF.

V is TRBV5-1 and J is TRBJ1-2; D is uncertain. The CDR3 length is 13 residues. Germline V gene lookup returns CDR1 SGHRS and CDR2 YFSETQ. With 5 bases removed from V and 2 bases from J, the gap between germline ends came to 10 bases. The CDR3 region has the DNA TGCGCCAGCAGGCCCGACGGGAACTATGGCTACACCTTC. Its protein is CASRPDGNYGYTF.

This clone was seen a few times. This chain joins TRBV19 and TRBJ1-2; possible D gene TRBD1, 5 bases. The CDR3 runs 14 residues. From germline, CDR1 is LNHDA and CDR2 SQIVND (reference sequence). The V and J ends lost 2 bases and 2 bases respectively, with 9 bases between them. The CDR3 coding sequence is TGTGCCAGTAGTATAAGGGCAGGGAACTATGGCTACACCTTC. Its translation: CASSIRAGNYGYTF.

A single count supports this clone. At one end, the junction sequence differs from germline, possibly due to a read error. The genes are TRBV7-9 and TRBJ1-5; D unresolved. The CDR3 loop spans 16 amino acids. CDR1 and CDR2 from the germline V gene are SEHNR and FQNEAQ (reference sequence). The CDR3 loop reads CSSSLGPRDSNQPQHF. In nucleotides, the CDR3 is TGTTCCAGCAGCTTAGGCCCCCGGGATAGCAATCAGCCCCAGCATTTT.

V and J are TRBV10-3 and TRBJ2-2; weak D call: TRBD2 (5 bases). Deletions cut 7 bases from V and 2 bases from J, with 11 bases between. Germline-derived CDR1 and CDR2 are ENHRY and SYGVKD. The CDR3 covers 14 residues. CDR3 bases: TGTGCCATCACCGCCGGGATCAACACCGGGGAGCTGTTTTTT. It yields the protein CAITAGINTGELFF.

The chain employs TRBV5-3 and TRBJ1-4; 10 nucleotides line up with TRBD1. TRBV5-3 is an ORF, with its function uncertain. The ends lost 4 bases at V and 8 bases at J; junction bases unmatched: 5. The CDR3 loop spans 14 amino acids. The CDR3 DNA reads as TGTGCCAGAAGCCCGACAGGGGGCGGAGAAAAACTGTTTTTT. Its protein is CARSPTGGGEKLFF.

The chain is built from TRBV19 and TRBJ1-5; no clear D gene. The CDR3 runs to 16 residues. From germline, CDR1 is LNHDA and CDR2 SQIVND (reference sequence). Trimming left V 5 bases short and J 0 bases short, with 14 bases between. This CDR3 is CASSLTTLYSNQPQHF. In DNA, the CDR3 is TGTGCCAGTAGTCTTACGACACTTTATAGCAATCAGCCCCAGCATTTT.

CDR3 residues: CSVFDWGDMNTEAFF. CDR3 nucleotide sequence: TGCAGCGTTTTCGATTGGGGCGACATGAACACTGAAGCTTTCTTT. The rearrangement links TRBV29-1 to TRBJ1-1; tentative D call: TRBD1 (5 bases). Germline CDR1 and CDR2: SQVTM and ANQGSEA. Trimming left V 5 bases short and J 0 bases short, with 16 bases between. This CDR3 has 15 amino acids.

The chain has TRBV6-5 and TRBJ2-7; tentative D call: TRBD1 (5 bases). Trimming cost V 6 bases and J 2 bases, with 14 bases left between them. Per the germline V gene, CDR1 is MNHEY and CDR2 is SVGAGI. The CDR3 is 14 residues long. The CDR3, as DNA: TGTGCCAGCAGCAGCTCTGACAGAGCCTACGAGCAGTACTTC. It is translated as CASSSSDRAYEQYF.

V is TRBV9 and J is TRBJ2-2, with TRBD2 matching over 8 bases. Losses at the gene ends were 3 bases for V and 5 bases for J; bases not matched to a gene: 9. CDR3 length: 16 residues. Germline V CDR1 and CDR2: SGDLS, YYNGEE. The CDR3 nucleotides are TGTGCCAGCAGCGCCGCGCTAGCGGGCGAGACCGGGGAGCTGTTTTTT. Protein product: CASSAALAGETGELFF. Supplemented by reference TRBV9 and TRBJ2-2, the full variable domain reads DSGVTQTPKHLITATGQRVTLRCSPRSGDLSVYWYQQSLDQGLQFLIQYYNGEERAKGNILERFSAQQFPDLHSELNLSSLELGDSALYFCASSAALAGETGELFFGEGSRLTVL.

The chain employs TRBV15 and TRBJ1-2; unclear D gene. V was shortened by 3 bases and J by 2 bases, with 13 bases between the two germline ends. This CDR3 comprises 15 residues. CDR1 and CDR2 (germline): LNHNV, YYDKDF (reference sequence). In DNA form, the CDR3 reads TGTGCCACCAGCAGCCCCGTTTCCGAGAACTATGGCTACACCTTC. Translation: CATSSPVSENYGYTF.

About this clone: One end of the junction fails to match germline, which may point to a read error. The V call is TRBV7-7, the J call TRBJ2-7, with 10 bases aligning to TRBD2. The CDR3 extends over 16 amino acids. Germline V gives CDR1 SSHAT, CDR2 FNYEAQ (reference sequence). As DNA, the CDR3 is TGTGCTAGCAGCCCGGGGCTAGCGGGAGCCCCTTACGAGCAGTACTTC. Its translation: CASSPGLAGAPYEQYF.

To note about this clone: Compared with germline, one end of the junction differs, possibly owing to a read error. The V and J genes are TRBV6-5 and TRBJ1-4; TRBD1 aligns across 9 bases. CDR1 is MNHEY and CDR2 is SVGAGI in the germline V gene. The CDR3 sequence is 15 residues long. The CDR3 DNA reads TGTGCCAGCAGCTCGGGACAGGGAGTGTATGAAAAATTGTTTTTT. Amino acids: CASSSGQGVYEKLFF.

The chain uses TRBV29-1 and TRBJ2-3; the D is unclear. Germline assignment: CDR1 SQVTM and CDR2 ANQGSEA. V was cut by 7 bases and J by 2 bases, with 7 bases left in between. This CDR3 spans 11 amino acids. The CDR3 sequence: CSGSPTDTQYF. CDR3 in DNA: TGCAGCGGTAGCCCCACAGATACGCAGTATTTT.